This TCR beta chain came from a study of vaccination and CD4 T cells after COVID-19. Study in general: The authors sampled three convalescent patients on day 14 and on days 161 to 241 post-vaccination.

The Oncomine TCR Beta short-read assay was applied to DNA of cultured CD4+ T cells. TCRdb ran MiXCR on the PCR reads and lists one entry per CDR3 protein. The sample includes about 26,000 distinct CDR3 sequences, around two fifths seen only once; the top ten take more than 4.5%. On this clonotype itself: Its antigen is unidentified.

This CDR3 region has 14 residues. CDR1 is SEHNR and CDR2 is FQNEAQ in the germline V gene (reference sequence). The junction had 3 bases not matched to a gene; V was cut back by 2 bases and J by 3 bases. Time point specified: late sampling 161 to 241 days after vaccination in three convalescent patients. Treatment specified: 10-day PBMC culture with coronavirus spike peptide pools or control peptides (ViraFEST assay). The medium had half its volume replaced with fresh IL-2 medium on days 3 and 7. The sequenced sample was CD4+ T cells from blood, cultured in vitro, obtained about 7 months after SARS-CoV-2 vaccination. The chain links TRBV7-9 to TRBJ2-5; 7 bases are a match to TRBD2. This TCR was sampled from a human donor who had recovered from COVID-19. Here the CDR3 reads CASSLWLAEETQYF. The CDR3 DNA sequence: TGTGCCAGCAGCTTATGGCTAGCGGAAGAGACCCAGTACTTC.